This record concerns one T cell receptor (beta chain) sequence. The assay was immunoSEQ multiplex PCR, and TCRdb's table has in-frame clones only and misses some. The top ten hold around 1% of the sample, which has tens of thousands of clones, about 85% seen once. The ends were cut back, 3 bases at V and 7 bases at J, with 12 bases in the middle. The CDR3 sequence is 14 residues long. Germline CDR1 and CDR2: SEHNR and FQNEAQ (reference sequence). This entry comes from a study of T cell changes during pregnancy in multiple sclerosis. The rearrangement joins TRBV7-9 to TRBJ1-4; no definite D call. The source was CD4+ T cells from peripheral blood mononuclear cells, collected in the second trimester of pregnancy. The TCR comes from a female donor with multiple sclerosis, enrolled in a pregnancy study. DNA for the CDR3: TGTGCCAGCAGCTTCGGCGGTGGGTTTGAAAAACTGTTTTTT. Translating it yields CASSFGGGFEKLFF.